The T cell receptor (beta chain) under discussion was sequenced for a study of technical replicates of blood from four donors. Sequencing was performed with immunoSEQ multiplex PCR; in TCRdb, only in-frame clones are kept and a portion is missing. The table records about 75,000 clones, approximately 90% of them present only once. In germline, CDR1 is SGHDT, CDR2 YYEEEE. The CDR3 loop spans 14 amino acids. Unmatched junction bases numbered 1, after V lost 0 bases and J lost 3 bases. The sample taken for sequencing was T cells isolated from PBMCs. V is TRBV5-6 and J is TRBJ2-7; TRBD1 matches at 9 bases. The sequence was obtained from a human donor in good health. CDR3 in DNA: TGTGCCAGCAGCTTGGAGACAGGGGGCTACGAGCAGTACTTC. It translates to CASSLETGGYEQYF.